This T cell receptor (beta chain) was documented in a study of beta chain features in type 1 diabetes. Findings of the study overall: There was a possibility that cDNA sequencing over-represented cells with high TCR expression. Lower insertion and higher deletion counts appeared at VDJ junctions in type 1 diabetes patients. Type 1 diabetes patients showed a moderate but significant shortening of TCRB CDR3s in all four CD4+ subsets.

Isolated RNA was reverse transcribed in full, so expressed TCRB transcripts were sequenced. Clones were read by immunoSEQ multiplex PCR, and TCRdb kept only the in-frame ones, dropping some. The table includes 200,000 to 300,000 clones, roughly 11% detected once. To note about this clone: Antigen specificity is unknown.

The ends lost 3 bases at V and 3 bases at J; junction bases unmatched: 4. The CDR3 loop spans 14 amino acids. Per germline, CDR1 SGHRS and CDR2 YFSETQ. Sequencing was carried out using naive CD4+ T cells from blood. The sequence was collected from a young man with type 1 diabetes. The V gene is TRBV5-1, the J gene TRBJ1-1; 8 bases line up with TRBD1. The CDR3 bases are TGCGCCAGCAGCTCGGGACAGGTGGACACTGAAGCTTTCTTT. Translated, it gives CASSSGQVDTEAFF.